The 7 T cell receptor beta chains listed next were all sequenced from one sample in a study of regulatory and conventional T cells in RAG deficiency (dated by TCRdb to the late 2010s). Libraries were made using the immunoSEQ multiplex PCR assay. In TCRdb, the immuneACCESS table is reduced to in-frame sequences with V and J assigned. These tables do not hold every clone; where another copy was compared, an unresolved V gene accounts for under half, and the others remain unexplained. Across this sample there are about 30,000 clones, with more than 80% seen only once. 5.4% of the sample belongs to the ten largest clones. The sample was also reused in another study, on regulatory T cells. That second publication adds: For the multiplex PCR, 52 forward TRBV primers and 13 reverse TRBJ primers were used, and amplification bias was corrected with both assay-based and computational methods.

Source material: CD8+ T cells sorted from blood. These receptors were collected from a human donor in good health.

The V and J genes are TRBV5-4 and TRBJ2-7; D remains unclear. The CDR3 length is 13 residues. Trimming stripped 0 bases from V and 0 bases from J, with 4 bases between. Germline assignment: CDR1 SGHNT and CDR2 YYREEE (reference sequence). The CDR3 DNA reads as TGTGCCAGCAGCTTGGACACCTCCTACGAGCAGTACTTC. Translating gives CASSLDTSYEQYF.

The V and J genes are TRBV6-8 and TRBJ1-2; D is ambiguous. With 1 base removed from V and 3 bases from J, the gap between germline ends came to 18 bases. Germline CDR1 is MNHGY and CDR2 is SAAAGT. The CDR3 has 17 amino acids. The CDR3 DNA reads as TGTGCCAGCAGTTACTTCATCTCGGAGTATGCCGACTATGGCTACACCTTC. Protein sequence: CASSYFISEYADYGYTF.

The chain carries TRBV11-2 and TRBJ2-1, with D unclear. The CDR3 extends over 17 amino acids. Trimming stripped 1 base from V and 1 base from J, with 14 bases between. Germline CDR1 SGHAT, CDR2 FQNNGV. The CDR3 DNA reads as TGTGCCAGCAGCTTAGGGAGCCAGGTTCAATCCTACAATGAGCAGTTCTTC. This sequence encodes CASSLGSQVQSYNEQFF. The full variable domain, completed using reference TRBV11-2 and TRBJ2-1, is EAGVAQSPRYKIIEKRQSVAFWCNPISGHATLYWYQQILGQGPKLLIQFQNNGVVDDSQLPKDRFSAERLKGVDSTLKIQPAKLEDSAVYLCASSLGSQVQSYNEQFFGPGTRLTVL.

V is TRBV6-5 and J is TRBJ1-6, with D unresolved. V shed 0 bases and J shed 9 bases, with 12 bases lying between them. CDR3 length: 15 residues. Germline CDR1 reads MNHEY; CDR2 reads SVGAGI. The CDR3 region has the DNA TGTGCCAGCAGTTACTCGCCAGAATTAACTTCACCCCTCCACTTT. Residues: CASSYSPELTSPLHF.

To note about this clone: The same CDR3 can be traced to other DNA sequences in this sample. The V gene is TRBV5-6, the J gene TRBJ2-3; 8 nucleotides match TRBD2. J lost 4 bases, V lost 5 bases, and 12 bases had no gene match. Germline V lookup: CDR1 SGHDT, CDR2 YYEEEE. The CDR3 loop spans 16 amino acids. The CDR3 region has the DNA TGTGCCAGCAGTCCCTTTGGAGGAGCGGGGGCAGATACGCAGTATTTT. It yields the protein CASSPFGGAGADTQYF.

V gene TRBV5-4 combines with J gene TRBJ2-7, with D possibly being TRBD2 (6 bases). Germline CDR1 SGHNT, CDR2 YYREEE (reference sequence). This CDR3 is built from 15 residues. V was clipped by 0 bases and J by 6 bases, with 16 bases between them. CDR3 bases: TGTGCCAGCAGCTTGGGGCTCACGGGGGAACGCGAGCAGTACTTC. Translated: CASSLGLTGEREQYF.

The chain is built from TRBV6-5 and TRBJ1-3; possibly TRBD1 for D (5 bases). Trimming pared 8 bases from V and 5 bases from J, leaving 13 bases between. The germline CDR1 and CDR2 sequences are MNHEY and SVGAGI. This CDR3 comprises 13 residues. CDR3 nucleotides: TGTGCCAGCGGGGCCCGGGGGAGAAACACCATATATTTT. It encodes CASGARGRNTIYF.